This section outlines one T cell receptor (beta chain) sequence together with its context. The record originates from a study of tumor-infiltrating lymphocytes in oesophageal squamous cell carcinoma. TCRdb redid the calling of the PCR reads with MiXCR, one entry per CDR3 protein. The profile shows 10,000 to 15,000 distinct CDR3 sequences, roughly 54% of them singletons. This receptor was taken from a male donor with esophageal squamous cell carcinoma. The sample comprised esophageal tumor tissue.

CDR3 in DNA: TGTGCCAGCAGTATGACAGGGTACAATGAGCAGTTCTTC. Its protein is CASSMTGYNEQFF. The V gene is TRBV6-6, the J gene TRBJ2-1; 7 bases map to TRBD1. Germline lookup yields CDR1 MNHNY and CDR2 SVGAGI (reference sequence). V was clipped by 5 bases and J by 4 bases; unmatched bases: 2. CDR3 length equals 13 residues.